This T cell receptor (beta chain) was documented in a study of blood T cell repertoires in COVID-19. As for the study in general: Samples came from the United States, Italy and Spain, spanning acute and convalescent COVID-19. Nucleic acid was either cDNA or gDNA, and it came from T cells, B-cell-depleted T cells, or PBMCs.

Trimming left V 3 bases short and J 3 bases short, with 22 bases between. This CDR3 contains 17 residues. Germline CDR1 and CDR2: SGHDT and YYEEEE. How the authors handled the data: Amplification with reference gene primers provided the estimates of nucleated cell counts. TCRdb's copy holds only in-frame clones and misses some; the assay was immunoSEQ multiplex PCR. The V and J calls and clone size were taken over from that table, and D and trimming were inferred from the DNA. Here the sample spans 60,000 to 70,000 clones, 80% to 85% being singletons. V gene TRBV5-6 combines with J gene TRBJ2-7, with a weak D call TRBD1 (5 bases). This receptor was obtained from a human donor in a cohort sampled during active COVID-19. The sequencing input was peripheral blood. This CDR3 is CASSSHLYIQDFYEQYF. CDR3 DNA: TGTGCCAGCAGCTCGCATCTTTATATACAGGATTTCTACGAGCAGTACTTC.